The 23 T cell receptor beta chains below all came from one sample that was sequenced in a study of cytomegalovirus exposure and HLA in healthy donors. PCR used 60 Vbeta primers and 13 Jbeta primers. TCRdb keeps only in-frame clones here, not all; method: immunoSEQ multiplex PCR. The top ten hold 2.1% of the sample, which has roughly 160,000 clones, around 80% seen once. Sequenced input: PBMCs. The receptors were gathered from a man aged 40-50 years in good health and CMV-seronegative.

This clone was observed once. J is TRBJ2-7 and V is TRBV29-1; 12 bases are a match to TRBD1. Losses at the gene ends were 6 bases for V and 12 bases for J; bases not matched to a gene: 24. This CDR3 is built from 17 residues. Looked up from germline, CDR1 is SQVTM and CDR2 is ANQGSEA. The CDR3, as DNA: TGCAGCGTCGGGGAGGGACAGGGGGCTGGCGGGAGATTCGCGGTGTACTTC. Encoded protein: CSVGEGQGAGGRFAVYF.

The chain employs TRBV9 and TRBJ2-1; the D is unclear. V was clipped by 0 bases and J by 0 bases, with 7 bases between them. The germline gives CDR1 SGDLS, CDR2 YYNGEE. This CDR3 is 15 amino acids long. CDR3 sequence reads: CASSVGPGSYNEQFF. The CDR3, as DNA: TGTGCCAGCAGCGTAGGGCCTGGCTCCTACAATGAGCAGTTCTTC. The whole variable domain, remainder taken from reference TRBV9 and TRBJ2-1, is DSGVTQTPKHLITATGQRVTLRCSPRSGDLSVYWYQQSLDQGLQFLIQYYNGEERAKGNILERFSAQQFPDLHSELNLSSLELGDSALYFCASSVGPGSYNEQFFGPGTRLTVL.

The V and J genes are TRBV4-1 and TRBJ2-1; 14 bases agree with TRBD2. Germline CDR1 MGHRA, CDR2 YSYEKL. Trimming at V came to 4 bases and at J to 9 bases, leaving 2 bases not matched to a gene. The length of the CDR3 is 14 residues. In DNA, the CDR3 is TGCGCCAGCAGCCGGGGACTAGCGGGGGTTGAGCAGTTCTTC. It translates to CASSRGLAGVEQFF.

This clone was recorded once. The chain is built from TRBV2 and TRBJ2-3; the match to TRBD1 covers 9 bases. CDR1 and CDR2 from the germline V gene are SNHLY and FYNNEI. CDR3 length equals 14 residues. The trim removed 8 bases at V and 8 bases at J, leaving 11 bases unmatched. In nucleotides, the CDR3 is TGTGCCAGCGGGATTACAGGGGGCGAGGGTACGCAGTATTTT. Translation gives CASGITGGEGTQYF.

This chain joins TRBV7-2 and TRBJ2-5, with 11 bases that match TRBD2. The assigned J gene may be wrong: the sequence end matches TRBJ2-7 better. Looked up from germline, CDR1 is SGHTA and CDR2 is FQGNSA. The CDR3 contains 17 residues. CDR3 sequence reads: CASSLVGGLAVSYEQYF. CDR3 bases: TGTGCCAGCAGCTTAGTGGGGGGACTAGCGGTCTCCTACGAGCAGTACTTC.

J is TRBJ2-2 and V is TRBV4-1; no firm D call. Germline loops: CDR1 MGHRA, CDR2 YSYEKL. The CDR3 spans 15 residues. Trimming removed 0 bases at V and 4 bases at J, with 9 bases between. CDR3 coding DNA: TGCGCCAGCAGCCAAGATATTACGGGCACCGGGGAGCTGTTTTTT. Amino acids: CASSQDITGTGELFF.

This clone was picked up one time. The V gene is TRBV7-2, the J gene TRBJ2-7; TRBD2 aligns across 12 bases. This CDR3 comprises 16 residues. V dropped 4 bases and J dropped 6; count of bases not matched to a gene: 10. Germline CDR1 and CDR2: SGHTA and FQGNSA. CDR3 sequence: CASSSRGTSGPLEQYF. In DNA form, the CDR3 reads TGTGCCAGCAGCTCGCGCGGGACTAGCGGGCCCCTCGAGCAGTACTTC.

To note about this clone: The junction departs from the called germline gene at one end, perhaps through a read error. The genes are TRBV7-9 and TRBJ2-7; 7 bases are shared with TRBD1. The CDR3 consists of 12 residues. Looked up from germline, CDR1 is SEHNR and CDR2 is FQNEAQ (reference sequence). For the CDR3, the DNA is TGTTCCAGCAGCTTGACAGGGCCCGAGCAGTACTTC. Its translation is CSSSLTGPEQYF.

The CDR3 DNA is TGTGCCTGGAGGCGACAGGCTCTCACGGGTGGCTACACCTTC. Protein product: CAWRRQALTGGYTF. This chain connects TRBV30 to TRBJ1-2; possible D gene TRBD1, 6 bases. CDR1 is GTSNPN and CDR2 is SVGIG in the germline V gene (reference sequence). Deletions cut 3 bases from V and 7 bases from J, with 18 bases between. The length of the CDR3 is 14 residues. Variable domain in full (rest from reference TRBV30 and TRBJ1-2): SQTIHQWPATLVQPVGSPLSLECTVEGTSNPNLYWYRQAAGRGLQLLFYSVGIGQISSEVPQNLSASRPQDRQFILSSKKLLLSDSGFYLCAWRRQALTGGYTFGSGTRLTVV.

The rearrangement uses TRBV7-9 and TRBJ2-1, with D possibly being TRBD2 (7 bases). V lost 2 bases, J lost 6 bases, and 26 bases lay in between. The germline gives CDR1 SEHNR, CDR2 FQNEAQ (reference sequence). This CDR3 contains 19 residues. This CDR3 is CASSLWEGGALLVSNEQFF. CDR3 DNA: TGTGCCAGCAGCTTATGGGAGGGGGGGGCTTTGCTAGTCAGCAATGAGCAGTTCTTC.

The genes are TRBV10-3 and TRBJ2-3; 9 nucleotides agree with TRBD1. Germline lookup yields CDR1 ENHRY and CDR2 SYGVKD. This CDR3 contains 15 residues. The V segment lost 3 bases and the J segment 6 bases; nucleotides outside the gene matches: 7. The CDR3 DNA reads as TGTGCCATCAGTGACCCCGACAGGGGGAGGGATACGCAGTATTTT. Translation: CAISDPDRGRDTQYF.

This chain joins TRBV6-6 and TRBJ1-1; D is perhaps TRBD1 (5 bases). CDR1 is MNHNY and CDR2 is SVGAGI in the germline V gene (reference sequence). This CDR3 region has 15 residues. Trimming pared 5 bases from V and 3 bases from J, leaving 16 bases between. CDR3 nucleotide sequence: TGTGCCAGCAGTCGCCCGACAGATGATTACACTGAAGCTTTCTTT. This sequence encodes CASSRPTDDYTEAFF.

The chain links TRBV5-1 to TRBJ2-3, with TRBD2 matching over 13 bases. The germline V gene has CDR1 SGHRS and CDR2 YFSETQ. V gave up 4 bases and J gave up 3 bases; unmatched junction bases: 2. The CDR3 extends over 15 amino acids. The CDR3 bases are TGCGCCAGCAGCATGGGACTAGCGGGGACAGATACGCAGTATTTT. As protein: CASSMGLAGTDTQYF.

This clone was counted a few times. The chain carries TRBV4-2 and TRBJ2-7; 7 positions agree with TRBD1. In germline, CDR1 is LGHNA, CDR2 YNFKEQ. Unmatched junction bases numbered 7, after V lost 0 bases and J lost 2 bases. This CDR3 contains 16 residues. Here the CDR3 reads CASSQETGTAAYEQYF. CDR3 DNA: TGTGCCAGCAGCCAAGAGACCGGGACAGCGGCCTACGAGCAGTACTTC.

V gene TRBV27 combines with J gene TRBJ2-1, with D perhaps matching TRBD2 (6 bases). Per germline, CDR1 MNHEY and CDR2 SMNVEV (reference sequence). Between the trimmed V and J ends, which lost 8 bases and 5 bases, there was a span of 19 bases. This CDR3 is built from 15 residues. The CDR3, as DNA: TGTGCCAGCGGATCTGGGGGGATTGGGGACAATGAGCAGTTCTTC. Amino acids: CASGSGGIGDNEQFF.

J is TRBJ1-6 and V is TRBV6-4; D unresolved. The germline V gene encodes CDR1 MRHNA and CDR2 SNTAGT. This CDR3 spans 14 amino acids. The germline V and J ends were trimmed by 3 bases and 8 bases, with 11 bases remaining between them. CDR3 nucleotides: TGTGCCAGCAGTGAGGAGGTTGAGGATTCACCCCTCCACTTT. Residues: CASSEEVEDSPLHF.

The rearrangement uses TRBV5-1 and TRBJ1-6; D unclear. This CDR3 region has 13 residues. V lost 4 bases and J 8 bases, leaving 10 bases between the germline ends. The V gene's germline CDR1 is SGHRS and CDR2 YFSETQ. The CDR3 nucleotides are TGCGCCAGCAGCCAAGACTGGGATTCACCCCTCCACTTT. This codes for CASSQDWDSPLHF. The variable domain in full, completed from reference TRBV5-1 and TRBJ1-6, reads KAGVTQTPRYLIKTRGQQVTLSCSPISGHRSVSWYQQTPGQGLQFLFEYFSETQRNKGNFPGRFSGRQFSNSRSEMNVSTLELGDSALYLCASSQDWDSPLHFGNGTRLTVT.

V and J are TRBV5-4 and TRBJ1-4; maybe TRBD1 (5 bases). The CDR3 loop spans 17 amino acids. Germline CDR1 reads SGHNT; CDR2 reads YYREEE (reference sequence). V was clipped by 4 bases and J by 3 bases, with 19 bases between them. CDR3 DNA: TGTGCCAGCAGCCGCCGGGGGGGAATCTTGGCTAATGAAAAACTGTTTTTT. It translates to CASSRRGGILANEKLFF.

J is TRBJ2-1 and V is TRBV13; a possible D gene is TRBD2 (5 bases). CDR3 length equals 13 residues. The V end was cut by 7 bases, the J end by 4 bases, with 11 bases between. Germline V gives CDR1 PRHDT, CDR2 FYEKMQ (reference sequence). The CDR3 bases are TGTGCCAGCAAGGCGGGTGGGTACAATGAGCAGTTCTTC. Amino acid sequence: CASKAGGYNEQFF. Drawing the rest from reference TRBV13 and TRBJ2-1, the complete variable domain is AAGVIQSPRHLIKEKRETATLKCYPIPRHDTVYWYQQGPGQDPQFLISFYEKMQSDKGSIPDRFSAQQFSDYHSELNMSSLELGDSALYFCASKAGGYNEQFFGPGTRLTVL.

This clone was observed a handful of times. The same CDR3 is also encoded by other DNA sequences in this sample. The chain joins TRBV30 to TRBJ2-7, with D maybe TRBD2 (5 bases). Trimming cost V 0 bases and J 4 bases, with 7 bases left between them. This CDR3 region has 12 residues. Per germline, CDR1 GTSNPN and CDR2 SVGIG (reference sequence). CDR3 protein: CAWSVSGYEQYF. The DNA for the CDR3 is TGTGCCTGGAGTGTCTCGGGGTACGAGCAGTACTTC.

The CDR3: CASYLPGYEQYF. The CDR3 DNA reads as TGTGCCAGCTATTTACCCGGCTACGAGCAGTACTTC. This sequence joins TRBV28 and TRBJ2-7; D is unclear. Germline CDR1 is MDHEN and CDR2 is SYDVKM. V shed 8 bases and J shed 3 bases, with 11 bases lying between them. This CDR3 is 12 amino acids long.

The chain combines TRBV27 with TRBJ1-5; 7 bases fit TRBD1. Germline V lookup: CDR1 MNHEY, CDR2 SMNVEV (reference sequence). This CDR3 has 18 amino acids. J was trimmed by 3 bases and V by 5 bases; bases with no gene match: 16. CDR3 in DNA: TGTGCCAGCAGTCGCCATTTCGAAACAGGGGATTTCAATCAGCCCCAGCATTTT. Its protein is CASSRHFETGDFNQPQHF.

This CDR3 is CSVTAGGGYNEQFF. The CDR3 DNA follows: TGCAGCGTGACAGCGGGAGGTGGCTACAATGAGCAGTTCTTC. J is TRBJ2-1 and V is TRBV29-1, with 9 nucleotides matching TRBD2. The CDR3 covers 14 residues. CDR1 and CDR2 (germline): SQVTM, ANQGSEA. The junction had 6 bases not matched to a gene; V was cut back by 6 bases and J by 3 bases.